The rows below give T cell receptor beta chains drawn from one sample of a study of shared clonotypes between healthy human individuals. The table came from immunoSEQ multiplex PCR; TCRdb's copy has only in-frame clones and leaves some out. The table lists fewer than 650,000 clones, 60% to 85% of them singletons, with 10% to 15% in the top ten. Input material: PBMCs. The receptors derive from a woman in her 40s in good health. Some clones in this sample may be carry-over from other donors' samples. CDR3s include the opening cysteine and the closing phenylalanine or tryptophan.

>TRBV18
CASSPRTGNYGYTF
>TRBV10-3
CAISYVGQGAEKLFF
>TRBV9
CASSPGLAGVHNEQFF
>TRBV6-1
CASSEGLSTDTQYF
>TRBV30
CAWSPGRTGILEKLFF
>TRBV11-1
CASSSLTSGIRNEQFF
>TRBV5-4
CASRTTGATNEKLFF
>TRBV10-1
CASSEPKDRLEAFF
>TRBV2
CASSEGGRLGLLEQYF
>TRBV5-6
CASSRDFVGYTF
>TRBV7-9
CASSFSGGVPNQPQHF
>TRBV18
CASSPDRTSYEQYF
>TRBV11-3
CASSRGVNTEAFF
>TRBV11-1
CASSFSGANVLTF
>TRBV4-1
CASSQPGTGHYEQYF
>TRBV18
CASSANSNGQLGEQYF
>TRBV10-3
CAISGTGWVRELFF
>TRBV9
CASSVGLSYEQYF
>TRBV5-1
CASSLERTGGRSGNTIYF
>TRBV7-2
CASSLLAGLTGELFF
>TRBV28
CASSPGLAGVSYEQYF
>TRBV18
CASSPGQENIQYF